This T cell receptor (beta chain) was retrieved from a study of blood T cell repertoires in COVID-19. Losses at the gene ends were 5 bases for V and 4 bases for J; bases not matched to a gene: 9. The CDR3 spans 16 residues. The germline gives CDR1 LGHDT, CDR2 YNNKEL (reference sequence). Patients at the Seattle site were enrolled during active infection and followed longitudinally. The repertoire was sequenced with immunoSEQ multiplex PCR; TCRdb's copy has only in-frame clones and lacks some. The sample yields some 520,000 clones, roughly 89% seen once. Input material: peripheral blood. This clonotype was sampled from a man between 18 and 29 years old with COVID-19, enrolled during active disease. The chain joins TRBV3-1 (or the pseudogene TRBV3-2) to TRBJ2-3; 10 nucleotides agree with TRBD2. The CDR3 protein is CASSYLAGGGADTQYF. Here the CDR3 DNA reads TGTGCCAGCAGCTACTTAGCGGGAGGAGGCGCAGATACGCAGTATTTT.